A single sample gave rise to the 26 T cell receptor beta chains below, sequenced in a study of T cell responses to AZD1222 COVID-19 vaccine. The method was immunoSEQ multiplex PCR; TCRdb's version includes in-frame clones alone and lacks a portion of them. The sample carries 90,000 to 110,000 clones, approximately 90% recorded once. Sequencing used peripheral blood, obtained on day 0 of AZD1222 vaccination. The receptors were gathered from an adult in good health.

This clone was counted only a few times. The CDR3 DNA is TGCGCCAGCAGCCAAGATAAGTACGGTGGTAACTATGGCTACACCTTC. It is translated as CASSQDKYGGNYGYTF. The rearrangement links TRBV4-3 to TRBJ1-2; no definite D call. V lost 0 bases, J lost 1 base, and 12 bases lay in between. Germline assignment: CDR1 LGHNA and CDR2 YSLEER. The length of the CDR3 is 16 residues.

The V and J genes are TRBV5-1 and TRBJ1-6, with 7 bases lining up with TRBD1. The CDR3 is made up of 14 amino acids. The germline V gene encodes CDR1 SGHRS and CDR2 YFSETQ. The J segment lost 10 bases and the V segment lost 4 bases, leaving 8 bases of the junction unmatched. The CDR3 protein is CASSPGTVGSPLHF. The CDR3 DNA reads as TGCGCCAGCAGCCCGGGGACAGTTGGATCACCCCTCCACTTT.

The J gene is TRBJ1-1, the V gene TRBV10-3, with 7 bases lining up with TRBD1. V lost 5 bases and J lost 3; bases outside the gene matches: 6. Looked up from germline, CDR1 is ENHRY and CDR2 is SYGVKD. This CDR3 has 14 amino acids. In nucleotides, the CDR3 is TGTGCCATCAGTCGGACAGGTCGGGACACTGAAGCTTTCTTT. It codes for CAISRTGRDTEAFF.

The CDR3 loop is CASSREPGQGSNYGYTF. The CDR3, as DNA: TGTGCCAGCTCACGCGAACCGGGACAGGGGTCTAACTATGGCTACACCTTC. V gene TRBV18 combines with J gene TRBJ1-2; 10 bases are a match to TRBD1. The CDR3 spans 17 residues. Germline CDR1 KGHSH, CDR2 LQKENI. Germline trimming cut 4 bases from V and 0 bases from J; bases unmatched to any gene: 8.

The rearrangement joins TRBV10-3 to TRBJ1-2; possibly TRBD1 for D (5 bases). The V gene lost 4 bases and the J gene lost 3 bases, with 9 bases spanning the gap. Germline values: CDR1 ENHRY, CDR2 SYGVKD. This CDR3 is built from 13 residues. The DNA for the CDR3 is TGTGCCATCAGTGTACCAGGGCACTATGGCTACACCTTC. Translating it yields CAISVPGHYGYTF.

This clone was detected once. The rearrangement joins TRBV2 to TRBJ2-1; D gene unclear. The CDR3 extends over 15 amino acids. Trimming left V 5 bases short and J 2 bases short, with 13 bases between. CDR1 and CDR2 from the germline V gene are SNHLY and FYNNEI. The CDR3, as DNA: TGTGCCAGCAGTTCAGGACGGATAACCTACAATGAGCAGTTCTTC. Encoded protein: CASSSGRITYNEQFF.

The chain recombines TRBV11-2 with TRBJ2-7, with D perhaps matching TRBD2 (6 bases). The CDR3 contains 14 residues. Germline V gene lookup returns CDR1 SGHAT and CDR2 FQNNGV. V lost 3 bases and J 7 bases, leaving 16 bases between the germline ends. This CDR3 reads CASSFGLSSGEQYF. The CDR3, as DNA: TGTGCCAGCAGCTTTGGACTATCCAGTGGAGAGCAGTACTTC.

The CDR3 sequence is CASSIVGSNQPQHF. CDR3 nucleotides: TGTGCCAGTAGTATAGTGGGTAGCAATCAGCCCCAGCATTTT. V is TRBV19 and J is TRBJ1-5, with D unclear. Germline CDR1 and CDR2: LNHDA and SQIVND (reference sequence). CDR3 length equals 14 residues. V lost 1 base, J lost 0 bases, and 4 bases lay in between.

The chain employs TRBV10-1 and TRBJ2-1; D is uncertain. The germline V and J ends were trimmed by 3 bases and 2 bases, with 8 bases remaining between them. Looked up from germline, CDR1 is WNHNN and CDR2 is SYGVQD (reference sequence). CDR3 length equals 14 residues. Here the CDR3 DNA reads TGCGCCAGCAGTGATACTCCGGCCTACAATGAGCAGTTCTTC. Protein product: CASSDTPAYNEQFF.

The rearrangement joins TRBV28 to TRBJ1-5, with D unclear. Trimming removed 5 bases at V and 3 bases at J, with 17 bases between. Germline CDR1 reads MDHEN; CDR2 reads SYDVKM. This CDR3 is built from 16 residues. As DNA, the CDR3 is TGTGCCAGCAGTCCTCCACATAACAGTCCCAATCAGCCCCAGCATTTT. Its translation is CASSPPHNSPNQPQHF.

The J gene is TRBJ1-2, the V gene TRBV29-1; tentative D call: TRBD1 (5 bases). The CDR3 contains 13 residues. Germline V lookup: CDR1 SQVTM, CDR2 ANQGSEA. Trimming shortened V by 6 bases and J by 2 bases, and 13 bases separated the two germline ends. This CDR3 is CSVDRDGNYGYTF. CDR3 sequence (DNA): TGCAGCGTAGACCGGGACGGGAACTATGGCTACACCTTC.

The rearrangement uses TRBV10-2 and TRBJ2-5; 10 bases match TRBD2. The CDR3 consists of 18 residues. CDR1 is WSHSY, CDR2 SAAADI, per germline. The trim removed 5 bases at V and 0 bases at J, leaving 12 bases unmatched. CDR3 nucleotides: TGCGCCAGCAGTACTGACCTAAGCGGGGGGGGATACCAAGAGACCCAGTACTTC. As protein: CASSTDLSGGGYQETQYF.

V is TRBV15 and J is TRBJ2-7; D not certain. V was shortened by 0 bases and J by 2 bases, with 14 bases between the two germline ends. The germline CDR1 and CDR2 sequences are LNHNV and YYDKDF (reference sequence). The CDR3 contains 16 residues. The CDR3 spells CATSRDWRRHPYEQYF. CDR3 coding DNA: TGTGCCACCAGCAGAGACTGGCGACGTCACCCCTACGAGCAGTACTTC.

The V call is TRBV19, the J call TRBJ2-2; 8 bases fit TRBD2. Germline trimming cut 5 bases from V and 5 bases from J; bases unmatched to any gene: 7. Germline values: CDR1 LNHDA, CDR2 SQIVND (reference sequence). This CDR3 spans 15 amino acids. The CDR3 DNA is TGTGCCAGTAGTGATAGCGGGATCGAGACCGGGGAGCTGTTTTTT. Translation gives CASSDSGIETGELFF.

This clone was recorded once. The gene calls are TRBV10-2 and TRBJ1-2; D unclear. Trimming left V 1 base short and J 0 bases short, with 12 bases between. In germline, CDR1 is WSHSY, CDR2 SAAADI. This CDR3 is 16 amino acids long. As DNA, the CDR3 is TGCGCCAGCAGTGAGTACGACCGAACACCTAACTATGGCTACACCTTC. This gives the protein CASSEYDRTPNYGYTF.

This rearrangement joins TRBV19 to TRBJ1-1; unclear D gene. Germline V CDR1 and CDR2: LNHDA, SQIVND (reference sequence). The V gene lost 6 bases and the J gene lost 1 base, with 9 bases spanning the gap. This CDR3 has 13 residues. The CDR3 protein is CASRGGPNTEAFF. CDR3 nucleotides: TGTGCCAGTAGGGGAGGACCGAACACTGAAGCTTTCTTT.

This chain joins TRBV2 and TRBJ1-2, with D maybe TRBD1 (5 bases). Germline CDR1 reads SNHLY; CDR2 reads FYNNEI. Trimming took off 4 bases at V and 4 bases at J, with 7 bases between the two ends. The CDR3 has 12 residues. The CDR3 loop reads CASSGTRYGYTF. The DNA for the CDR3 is TGTGCCAGCAGTGGGACACGCTATGGCTACACCTTC.

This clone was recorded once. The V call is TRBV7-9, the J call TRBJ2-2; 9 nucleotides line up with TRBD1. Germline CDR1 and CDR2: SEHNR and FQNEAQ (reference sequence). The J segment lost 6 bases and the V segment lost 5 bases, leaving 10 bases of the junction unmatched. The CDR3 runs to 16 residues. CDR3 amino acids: CASSRGGTGNSGELFF. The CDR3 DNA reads TGTGCCAGCAGCCGAGGGGGGACAGGGAATTCCGGGGAGCTGTTTTTT.

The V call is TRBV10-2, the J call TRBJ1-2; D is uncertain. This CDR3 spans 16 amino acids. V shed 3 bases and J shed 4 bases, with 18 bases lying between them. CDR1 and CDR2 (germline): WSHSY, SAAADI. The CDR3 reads CASSDHSRTGSYGYTF. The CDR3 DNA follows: TGCGCCAGCAGTGACCATAGCAGGACGGGGAGCTATGGCTACACCTTC.

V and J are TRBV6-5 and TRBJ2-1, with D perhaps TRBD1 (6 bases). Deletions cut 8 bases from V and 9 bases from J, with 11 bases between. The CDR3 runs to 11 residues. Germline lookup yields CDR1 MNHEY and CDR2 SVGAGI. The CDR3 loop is CASATGFEQFF. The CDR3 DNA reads TGTGCCAGCGCAACAGGGTTTGAGCAGTTCTTC.

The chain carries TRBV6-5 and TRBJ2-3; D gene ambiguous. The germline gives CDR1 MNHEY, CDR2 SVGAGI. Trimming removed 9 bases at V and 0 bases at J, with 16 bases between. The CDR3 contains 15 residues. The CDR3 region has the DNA TGTGCCAGTGGATCGAATTCCCTTAGCACAGATACGCAGTATTTT. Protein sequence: CASGSNSLSTDTQYF.

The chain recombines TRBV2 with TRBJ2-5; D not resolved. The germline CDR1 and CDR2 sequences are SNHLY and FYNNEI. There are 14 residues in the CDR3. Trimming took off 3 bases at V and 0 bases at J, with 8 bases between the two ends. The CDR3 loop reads CASSEGTYQETQYF. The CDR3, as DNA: TGTGCCAGCAGTGAGGGCACGTACCAAGAGACCCAGTACTTC. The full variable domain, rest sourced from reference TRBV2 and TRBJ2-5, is EPEVTQTPSHQVTQMGQEVILRCVPISNHLYFYWYRQILGQKVEFLVSFYNNEISEKSEIFDDQFSVERPDGSNFTLKIRSTKLEDSAMYFCASSEGTYQETQYFGPGTRLLVL.

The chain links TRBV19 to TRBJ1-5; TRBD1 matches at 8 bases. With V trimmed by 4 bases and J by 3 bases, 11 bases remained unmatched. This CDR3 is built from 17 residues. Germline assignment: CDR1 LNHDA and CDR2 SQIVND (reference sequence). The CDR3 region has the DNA TGTGCCAGTAGTACCTCCGGGACAGGAGTGTCCAATCAGCCCCAGCATTTT. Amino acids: CASSTSGTGVSNQPQHF.

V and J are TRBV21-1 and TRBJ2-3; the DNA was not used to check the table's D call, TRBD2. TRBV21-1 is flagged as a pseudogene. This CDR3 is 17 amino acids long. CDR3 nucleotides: TGTGCCAGCAGCCAGGCACCGAAGGGGAGGAGCACAGATACGCAGTATTTT. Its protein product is CASSQAPKGRSTDTQYF.

CDR3 nucleotide sequence: TGTGCCAGCTCACCAACAGCTCCGTATGGCTACACCTTC. This encodes CASSPTAPYGYTF. This chain joins TRBV18 and TRBJ1-2; no firm D call. V lost 2 bases to trimming and J lost 5 bases, with 9 bases between them. The CDR3 has 13 amino acids. Per germline, CDR1 KGHSH and CDR2 LQKENI.

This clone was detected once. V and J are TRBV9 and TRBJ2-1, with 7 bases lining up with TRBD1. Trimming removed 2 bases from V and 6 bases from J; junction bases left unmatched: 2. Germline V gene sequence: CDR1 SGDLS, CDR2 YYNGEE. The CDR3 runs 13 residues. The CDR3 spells CASSVGQLNEQFF. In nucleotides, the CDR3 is TGTGCCAGCAGCGTGGGACAGCTCAATGAGCAGTTCTTC. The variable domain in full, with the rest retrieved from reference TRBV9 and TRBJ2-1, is DSGVTQTPKHLITATGQRVTLRCSPRSGDLSVYWYQQSLDQGLQFLIQYYNGEERAKGNILERFSAQQFPDLHSELNLSSLELGDSALYFCASSVGQLNEQFFGPGTRLTVL.